A few counts support the clone carrying this TCR beta chain. Its target is unknown. Making use of molecular barcodes, quantitative 5'-RACE generated TCR beta libraries. A single record per CDR3 protein comes from TCRdb applying MiXCR to the 5' RACE reads. The table includes around 540,000 distinct CDR3 sequences, 10% to 15% detected once. The data derive from a study of CD8 T cells in ankylosing spondylitis. Study-wide results and limits: Blood from ankylosing spondylitis patients appeared to carry a characteristic roughly 8-variant TCR beta motif. The authors found the disease-linked clones to be CD8+ and relatively rare in peripheral blood.

Per the germline V gene, CDR1 is KGHDR and CDR2 is SFDVKD. V was pared by 4 bases and J by 2 bases, with 4 bases of the junction left unmatched. The CDR3 length is 15 residues. Sample: blood, either unsorted or a sorted T cell fraction (not recorded which). J is TRBJ2-3 and V is TRBV24-1, with 8 nucleotides matching TRBD2. This TCR was recovered from a male donor with ankylosing spondylitis. The DNA for the CDR3 is TGTGCCACCAGTGAAGCGGGAGATTACACAGATACGCAGTATTTT. The encoded protein is CATSEAGDYTDTQYF.